This T cell receptor (beta chain) originates from a study of OX40 agonist ivuxolimab in advanced cancers. Comments on this clone: Its antigen is unidentified.

Repertoires were generated with immunoSEQ multiplex PCR, while TCRdb's copy carries only in-frame clones and drops some. The table has some 64,000 clones, roughly nine tenths seen once. Systemic immunosuppression or autoimmune disease history was grounds to exclude patients. Regarding the study as a whole: Which antigen the expanded peripheral T cells recognized is unknown. Dosing at 0.1 to 3.0 mg/kg was accompanied by clonal expansion of CD4+ and CD8+ blood T cells by week 6.

Looked up from germline, CDR1 is SGHNT and CDR2 is YYREEE (reference sequence). Trimming removed 4 bases at V and 4 bases at J, with 9 bases between. The CDR3 covers 13 residues. The clonotype originates from an adult with an advanced solid tumor such as melanoma, head and neck, liver or kidney cancer. The sequences come from CD4+ or CD8+ T cells sorted from blood, collected in a trial of the OX40 agonist ivuxolimab. The J gene is TRBJ1-3, the V gene TRBV5-4, with D tentatively TRBD1 (5 bases). Here the CDR3 reads CASSPGGGNTIYF. DNA of the CDR3: TGTGCCAGCAGCCCCGGGGGAGGAAACACCATATATTTT.